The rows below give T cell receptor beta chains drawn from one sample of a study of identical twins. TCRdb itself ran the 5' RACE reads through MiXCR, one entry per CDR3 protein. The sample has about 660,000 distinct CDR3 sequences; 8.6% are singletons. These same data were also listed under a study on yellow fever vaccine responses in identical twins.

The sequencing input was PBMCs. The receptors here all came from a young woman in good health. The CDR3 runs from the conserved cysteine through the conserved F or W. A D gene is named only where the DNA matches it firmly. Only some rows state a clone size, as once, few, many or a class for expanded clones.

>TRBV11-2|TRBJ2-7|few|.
CASSLEVASTYEQYF
TGTGCCAGCAGCTTAGAGGTAGCGAGTACCTACGAGCAGTACTTC
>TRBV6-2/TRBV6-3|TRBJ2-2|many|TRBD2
CASRGLAGELFF
TGTGCCAGCAGGGGACTAGCCGGGGAGCTGTTTTTT
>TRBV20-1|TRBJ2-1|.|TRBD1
CSARGTVSNEQFF
TGCAGTGCTCGTGGGACAGTTTCCAATGAGCAGTTCTTC
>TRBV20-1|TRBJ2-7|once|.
CSGVTGAPYEQYF
TGCAGTGGAGTAACCGGGGCACCCTACGAGCAGTACTTC
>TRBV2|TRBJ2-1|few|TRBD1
CASSPRDREREQFF
TGTGCCAGCAGTCCCCGGGACAGAGAGCGCGAGCAGTTCTTC
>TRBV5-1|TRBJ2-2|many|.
CASSLWDPNTGELFF
TGCGCCAGCAGCTTGTGGGATCCGAACACCGGGGAGCTGTTTTTT
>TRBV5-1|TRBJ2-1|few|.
CASSLDRVGGNEQFF
TGCGCCAGCAGCCTAGACAGGGTGGGAGGCAATGAGCAGTTCTTC
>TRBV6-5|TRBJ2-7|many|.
CASSYLTGGPYEQYF
TGTGCCAGCAGTTACTTGACAGGAGGCCCCTACGAGCAGTACTTC
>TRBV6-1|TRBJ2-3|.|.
CASSQNGDSTDTQYF
TGTGCCAGCAGCCAAAACGGGGACAGCACAGATACGCAGTATTTT
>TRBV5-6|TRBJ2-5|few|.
CASSLPGQGQETQYF
TGTGCCAGCAGCCTACCGGGCCAGGGGCAAGAGACCCAGTACTTC
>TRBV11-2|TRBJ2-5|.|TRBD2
CASALPPTSGGQETQYF
TGTGCCAGCGCCCTCCCCCCGACTAGCGGGGGCCAAGAGACCCAGTACTTC
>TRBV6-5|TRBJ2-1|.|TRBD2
CASSYTGLAGVSVGEQFF
TGTGCCAGCAGTTACACAGGACTAGCGGGCGTCTCTGTCGGAGAGCAGTTCTTC
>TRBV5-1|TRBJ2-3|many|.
CASSLVQSTDTQYF
TGTGCCAGCAGCTTAGTACAGTCCACAGATACGCAGTATTTT
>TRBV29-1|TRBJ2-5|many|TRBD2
CSVERGTSGTGTQYF
TGCAGCGTTGAGCGAGGGACTAGCGGGACGGGGACCCAGTACTTC
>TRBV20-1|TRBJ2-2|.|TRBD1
CSARDRGSNTGELFF
TGCAGTGCTAGGGACAGGGGCTCGAACACCGGGGAGCTGTTTTTT
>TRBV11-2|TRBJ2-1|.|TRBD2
CATLSGSSYNEQFF
TGTGCCACCCTCAGCGGGAGCTCCTACAATGAGCAGTTCTTC
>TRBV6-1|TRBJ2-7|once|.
CASSVNPYEQYF
TGTGCCAGCAGTGTTAACCCCTACGAGCAGTACTTC
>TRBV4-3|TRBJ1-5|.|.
CASSPRSGEPQHF
TGCGCCAGCAGCCCACGATCAGGGGAGCCCCAGCATTTT
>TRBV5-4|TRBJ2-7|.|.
CASSSYRALPYEQYF
TGTGCCAGCAGCTCCTACAGGGCGCTTCCCTACGAGCAGTACTTC
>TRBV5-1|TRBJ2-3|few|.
CASRPDTNTDTQYF
TGCGCCAGCAGGCCGGACACCAACACAGATACGCAGTATTTT
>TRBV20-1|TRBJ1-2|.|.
CSERQGQGEYGYTF
TGCAGCGAACGTCAGGGCCAGGGCGAATATGGCTACACCTTC
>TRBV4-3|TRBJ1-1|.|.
CASSQEVPFTEAFF
TGCGCCAGCAGCCAAGAAGTCCCATTCACTGAAGCTTTCTTT
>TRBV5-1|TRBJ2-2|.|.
CASSLAQTNTGELFF
TGCGCCAGCAGCTTGGCACAGACGAACACCGGGGAGCTGTTTTTT
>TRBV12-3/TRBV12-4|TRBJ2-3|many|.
CASSLGASLSTDTQYF
TGTGCCAGCAGTTTAGGTGCGTCCTTAAGCACAGATACGCAGTATTTT
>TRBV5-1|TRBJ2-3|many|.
CASSLGSLGSTDTQYF
TGCGCCAGCAGCTTGGGAAGCTTAGGGAGCACAGATACGCAGTATTTT
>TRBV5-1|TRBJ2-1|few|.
CASSWMDHRDGEQFF
TGCGCCAGCAGCTGGATGGACCACCGGGACGGTGAGCAGTTCTTC
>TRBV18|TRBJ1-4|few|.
CASSHRATNEKLFF
TGTGCCAGCTCTCACAGAGCAACTAATGAAAAACTGTTTTTT
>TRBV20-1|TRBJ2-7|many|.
CSARELRGPPYEQYF
TGCAGTGCTAGGGAATTGAGAGGCCCCCCCTACGAGCAGTACTTC
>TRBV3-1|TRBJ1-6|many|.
CASSSRRQTSNSPLHF
TGTGCCAGCAGCTCCAGGAGACAAACCTCCAACTCACCCCTCCACTTT